These 18 T cell receptor beta chains came from one sample sequenced in a study of T cell changes during pregnancy in multiple sclerosis (dated by TCRdb to the late 2010s). Library generation was performed with the immunoSEQ multiplex PCR assay. TCRdb's version of the immuneACCESS table is confined to in-frame rearrangements and falls short of the full clone set. An unresolved V gene accounts for under half of the shortfall where checked; the remainder is of unknown origin. This sample gives some 50,000 clones in total; over 90% of them show up just once. The top ten constitute 5% to 7% of the sample. This specimen consisted of CD8+ T cells from peripheral blood mononuclear cells, obtained in the first trimester of pregnancy. The receptors shown here come from a female donor with multiple sclerosis, enrolled in a pregnancy study.

The V call is TRBV28, the J call TRBJ2-5; 10 nucleotides line up with TRBD1. Looked up from germline, CDR1 is MDHEN and CDR2 is SYDVKM. The CDR3 is 14 amino acids. The V and J ends lost 0 bases and 5 bases, in that order; junction bases with no gene match: 0. The CDR3 loop is CASSLWGQGETQYF. CDR3 nucleotide sequence: TGTGCCAGCAGTTTATGGGGACAGGGGGAGACCCAGTACTTC.

The rearrangement links TRBV4-3 to TRBJ1-1; 8 nucleotides align to TRBD1. With V trimmed by 1 base and J by 4 bases, 14 bases remained unmatched. CDR3 length: 18 residues. Germline V gene lookup returns CDR1 LGHNA and CDR2 YSLEER. The chain's CDR3 is CASSQVRPQGALGTEAFF. CDR3 DNA: TGCGCCAGCAGCCAAGTTCGGCCGCAGGGGGCGCTGGGCACTGAAGCTTTCTTT.

The chain uses TRBV30 and TRBJ2-7; TRBD1 agrees at 8 bases. With 5 bases clipped from V and 1 base from J, the junction kept 4 bases outside the gene matches. This CDR3 region has 13 residues. The germline gives CDR1 GTSNPN, CDR2 SVGIG (reference sequence). The CDR3 DNA reads TGTGCCTGGGGAGACAGGGGTTCCTACGAGCAGTACTTC. Translating it yields CAWGDRGSYEQYF. The whole variable domain, filled in from reference TRBV30 and TRBJ2-7, reads SQTIHQWPATLVQPVGSPLSLECTVEGTSNPNLYWYRQAAGRGLQLLFYSVGIGQISSEVPQNLSASRPQDRQFILSSKKLLLSDSGFYLCAWGDRGSYEQYFGPGTRLTVT.

This rearrangement joins TRBV5-6 to TRBJ2-1, with D maybe TRBD2 (5 bases). CDR1 SGHDT and CDR2 YYEEEE come from the germline V gene. V was shortened by 0 bases and J by 7 bases, with 11 bases between the two germline ends. The CDR3 consists of 14 residues. Written as DNA, the CDR3 is TGTGCCAGCAGCTTGGAAACTAGTCTTAATGAGCAGTTCTTC. This sequence encodes CASSLETSLNEQFF. Full variable domain (missing parts from reference TRBV5-6 and TRBJ2-1): DAGVTQSPTHLIKTRGQQVTLRCSPKSGHDTVSWYQQALGQGPQFIFQYYEEEERQRGNFPDRFSGHQFPNYSSELNVNALLLGDSALYLCASSLETSLNEQFFGPGTRLTVL.

This clone appeared once. The chain carries TRBV5-1 and TRBJ2-7; a weak D match, TRBD2 (5 bases). CDR3 length: 15 amino acids. Germline CDR1 reads SGHRS; CDR2 reads YFSETQ. V dropped 3 bases and J dropped 2 bases, with 15 bases sitting between them. The CDR3 sequence: CASSSGLTLAYEQYF. CDR3 in DNA: TGCGCCAGCAGCTCTGGACTGACGTTAGCCTACGAGCAGTACTTC. Combining the CDR3 with reference TRBV5-1 and TRBJ2-7 gives the whole variable domain KAGVTQTPRYLIKTRGQQVTLSCSPISGHRSVSWYQQTPGQGLQFLFEYFSETQRNKGNFPGRFSGRQFSNSRSEMNVSTLELGDSALYLCASSSGLTLAYEQYFGPGTRLTVT.

The chain employs TRBV27 and TRBJ1-5; D is perhaps TRBD1 (5 bases). Germline CDR1 is MNHEY and CDR2 is SMNVEV (reference sequence). CDR3 size: 16 residues. V was pared by 6 bases and J by 4 bases, with 19 bases between. The CDR3 sequence: CASSFGGGQGNQPQHF. The CDR3 DNA sequence: TGTGCCAGCAGCTTCGGGGGGGGTCAGGGAAATCAGCCCCAGCATTTT.

The rearrangement links TRBV5-4 to TRBJ1-4, with 8 bases aligning to TRBD1. This CDR3 is built from 15 residues. Losses at the gene ends were 6 bases for V and 1 base for J; bases not matched to a gene: 5. Germline V CDR1 and CDR2: SGHNT, YYREEE (reference sequence). For the CDR3, the DNA is TGTGCCAGCACCGACAGGGGTAAAACTAATGAAAAACTGTTTTTT. Amino acid sequence: CASTDRGKTNEKLFF.

The J gene is TRBJ2-7, the V gene TRBV7-9; 8 bases match TRBD1. The CDR3 runs 15 residues. Germline lookup yields CDR1 SEHNR and CDR2 FQNEAQ (reference sequence). J lost 4 bases, V lost 4 bases, and 9 bases had no gene match. CDR3 coding DNA: TGTGCCAGCAGCTCCGGACAGGGTATCTGGTACGAGCAGTACTTC. Translated: CASSSGQGIWYEQYF.

This sequence joins TRBV4-3 and TRBJ2-1, with 8 bases aligning to TRBD2. Germline-derived CDR1 and CDR2 are LGHNA and YSLEER. Trimming cost V 1 base and J 15 bases; bases outside gene matches: 11. The CDR3 has 14 amino acids. CDR3 region: CASSQVEGGTRLFF. The CDR3 DNA follows: TGCGCCAGCAGCCAAGTAGAAGGCGGGACTAGACTGTTCTTC.

With respect to this clone: Germline is not matched at one junction end, which may reflect a read error. The V gene is TRBV10-1, the J gene TRBJ2-5; D perhaps matches TRBD2 (5 bases). From germline, CDR1 is WNHNN and CDR2 SYGVQD (reference sequence). The CDR3 is 16 amino acids. Here the CDR3 DNA reads TGCGCCAGCAGTGAATCAAACGGGAACGAGCAAGGGACCCAGTACTTC. Residues: CASSESNGNEQGTQYF.

The chain links TRBV4-1 to TRBJ1-2; maybe TRBD1 (5 bases). CDR1 is MGHRA, CDR2 YSYEKL, per germline. Trimming removed 0 bases from V and 7 bases from J, with 18 bases in between. The length of the CDR3 is 16 residues. CDR3 coding DNA: TGCGCCAGCAGCCAAGATCTGGGCGGGGGGGTGGCTGGCTACACCTTC. Amino acid sequence: CASSQDLGGGVAGYTF.

This chain uses TRBV19 with TRBJ2-7; D possibly corresponds to TRBD2 (5 bases). Germline V lookup: CDR1 LNHDA, CDR2 SQIVND (reference sequence). Trimming cost V 5 bases and J 2 bases, with 10 bases left between them. This CDR3 is 13 amino acids long. The CDR3: CASSVGVAYEQYF. The CDR3 DNA is TGTGCCAGTAGTGTCGGGGTTGCCTACGAGCAGTACTTC. The variable domain in full, completed from reference TRBV19 and TRBJ2-7, reads DGGITQSPKYLFRKEGQNVTLSCEQNLNHDAMYWYRQDPGQGLRLIYYSQIVNDFQKGDIAEGYSVSREKKESFPLTVTSAQKNPTAFYLCASSVGVAYEQYFGPGTRLTVT.

CDR3 sequence: CASSGFSGTGGGYGYTF. The CDR3 region has the DNA TGTGCCAGCAGTGGATTTTCCGGGACAGGGGGCGGCTATGGCTACACCTTC. The V call is TRBV6-1, the J call TRBJ1-2, with 12 positions matching TRBD1. CDR3 size: 17 residues. The V gene's germline CDR1 is MNHNS and CDR2 SASEGT. Unmatched junction bases numbered 10, after V lost 4 bases and J lost 4 bases.

The CDR3 here is CASSHRGESYEQYF. CDR3 DNA: TGTGCCAGCAGCCATCGAGGAGAATCCTACGAGCAGTACTTC. The gene calls are TRBV4-2 and TRBJ2-7; D not resolved. The CDR3 length is 14 residues. Germline CDR1 and CDR2: LGHNA and YNFKEQ. The germline V and J ends were trimmed by 3 bases and 1 base, with 10 bases remaining between them.

A word on this clone: The same CDR3 arises from other DNA sequences in this sample as well. The chain carries TRBV11-2 and TRBJ2-7; D gene unclear. The V gene lost 1 base and the J gene lost 2 bases, with 6 bases spanning the gap. The CDR3 totals 13 residues. Germline V gene sequence: CDR1 SGHAT, CDR2 FQNNGV. The CDR3 protein is CASSLGLPYEQYF. Here the CDR3 DNA reads TGTGCCAGCAGCTTAGGACTCCCCTACGAGCAGTACTTC.

The chain's CDR3 is CASSQPGGAGGARELFF. Here the CDR3 DNA reads TGTGCCAGCAGCCAGCCCGGGGGAGCGGGAGGGGCGAGAGAGCTGTTTTTT. This chain uses TRBV4-2 with TRBJ2-2; 10 nucleotides align to TRBD2. This CDR3 is 17 amino acids long. The germline CDR1 and CDR2 sequences are LGHNA and YNFKEQ. Losses at the gene ends were 3 bases for V and 11 bases for J; bases not matched to a gene: 15.

The rearrangement joins TRBV4-1 to TRBJ1-2; 10 bases match TRBD1. The germline V gene encodes CDR1 MGHRA and CDR2 YSYEKL. This CDR3 has 15 residues. The V segment lost 2 bases and the J segment 4 bases; nucleotides outside the gene matches: 4. Here the CDR3 reads CASSQRTGGSYGYTF. The CDR3 region has the DNA TGCGCCAGCAGCCAAAGGACAGGGGGGTCCTATGGCTACACCTTC.

The count of this clone is one. The chain joins TRBV15 to TRBJ2-1; D is possibly TRBD2 (5 bases). Germline V gene data show CDR1 as LNHNV and CDR2 as YYDKDF (reference sequence). V lost 0 bases and J 0 bases, leaving 9 bases between the germline ends. The CDR3 is made up of 16 amino acids. The CDR3 reads CATSRDWRNSYNEQFF. DNA for the CDR3: TGTGCCACCAGCAGAGATTGGAGGAACTCCTACAATGAGCAGTTCTTC.